This TCR beta chain was recovered during a study of T cell repertoires in cytomegalovirus infection. Looking at the study overall: HLA-B-restricted CMV epitopes that are well studied were used alongside recently identified HLA-C-restricted ones. Matching HLA type, along with CMV infection, was indicated by public TCR beta signatures.

Findings and limits, study-wide: The study found HLA-C-restricted CMV-specific TCR beta clonotypes dominating the ex vivo response. Summed frequency of public TCR beta families distinguished CMV carriers with the relevant HLA.

Using its own MiXCR run on the reads, TCRdb lists one record per CDR3 protein. Of about 47,000 distinct CDR3 sequences listed, 15% to 20% are singletons. The sample holds a few counts of this clonotype. Its cognate antigen is unknown. The sample in question was CD8+ T cells from cultured PBMCs, obtained from culture after CMV antigen stimulation. The origin of this receptor is a human donor in good health (CMV status not recorded). Some clones in this sample may be carry-over from other donors' samples.

CDR3 sequence: CASSLAPGTGVDTQYF. CDR3 DNA sequence: TGTGCCAGCAGCTTAGCGCCCGGGACAGGGGTAGATACGCAGTATTTT. The V call is TRBV7-2, the J call TRBJ2-3; 10 bases map to TRBD1. V gave up 0 bases and J gave up 5 bases; unmatched junction bases: 5. The V gene's germline CDR1 is SGHTA and CDR2 FQGNSA. The CDR3 length is 16 residues.